This T cell receptor beta chain emerged from a study of read filtering for tumor transcriptome and immune sequencing. As for the study in general: Patients were some 16 male and approximately 15 female, mean age 65.9 years, range roughly 45 to 85.

The library was built from roughly 400 ng RNA with molecular barcoded adaptors for alpha/delta and beta/gamma chains. TCRdb recomputed calls from the reads with MiXCR, one row per CDR3 protein. Of 35,000 to 40,000 distinct CDR3 sequences in the sample, roughly an eighth were seen once. V lost 1 base and J lost 7; bases outside the gene matches: 7. CDR1 and CDR2 from the germline V gene are SGHAT and FQNNGV. The length of the CDR3 is 15 residues. V usage is TRBV11-2 and J usage is TRBJ2-1; 7 bases agree with TRBD2. Sequencing was carried out using a population of CD138-negative cells sorted from bone marrow. The TCR originated in a donor aged 40 or older with multiple myeloma. CDR3 coding DNA: TGTGCCAGCAGCTTAGGGGGCGGGAGAGGTAATGAGCAGTTCTTC. Its translation is CASSLGGGRGNEQFF.